The 7 T cell receptor beta chains below were found in one sample sequenced in a study of OX40 agonist ivuxolimab in advanced cancers. This table comes from immunoSEQ multiplex PCR, and its TCRdb copy is limited to in-frame clones, with some not included. Altogether 68,000 or so clones are present, about 84% being singletons, with the ten largest covering about 11%. Sequencing was performed on CD4+ or CD8+ T cells sorted from blood, taken in a trial of the OX40 agonist ivuxolimab. These receptors came from an adult with an advanced solid tumor such as melanoma, head and neck, liver or kidney cancer.

The chain carries TRBV5-1 and TRBJ2-5, with D maybe TRBD2 (5 bases). The CDR3 has 13 residues. V lost 3 bases and J 4 bases, leaving 10 bases between the germline ends. Germline CDR1 SGHRS, CDR2 YFSETQ. The CDR3, as DNA: TGCGCCAGCAGCTCCGGGATAGGAGAGACCCAGTACTTC. This gives the protein CASSSGIGETQYF.

This clone was counted many times. The rearrangement links TRBV5-3 to TRBJ2-7, with 7 bases matching TRBD1. TRBV5-3 is filed as an ORF, its function uncertain. V lost 4 bases and J lost 2; bases outside the gene matches: 9. The CDR3 contains 15 residues. CDR3 bases: TGTGCCAGAAGCCAGTGGGCAGGGGGACCCTACGAGCAGTACTTC. This encodes CARSQWAGGPYEQYF.

The chain uses TRBV30 and TRBJ1-3; D is undetermined. CDR3 length equals 13 residues. The ends were cut back, 2 bases at V and 0 bases at J, with 5 bases in the middle. Germline assignment: CDR1 GTSNPN and CDR2 SVGIG (reference sequence). In nucleotides, the CDR3 is TGTGCCTGGAGTAAGGCCTCTGGAAACACCATATATTTT. This translates into CAWSKASGNTIYF.

The V and J genes are TRBV7-9 and TRBJ1-1; 10 bases are shared with TRBD1. The CDR3 has 14 residues. Trimming removed 8 bases from V and 5 bases from J; junction bases left unmatched: 8. Germline V gives CDR1 SEHNR, CDR2 FQNEAQ (reference sequence). CDR3 nucleotides: TGTGCCAGCGGCGACAGGGGGCTTGGGACTGAAGCTTTCTTT. Translated: CASGDRGLGTEAFF.

V usage is TRBV4-1 and J usage is TRBJ2-3, with D perhaps given as TRBD1 or TRBD2 (5 bases each). V lost 0 bases to trimming and J lost 0 bases, with 10 bases between them. The CDR3 runs to 16 residues. CDR1 MGHRA and CDR2 YSYEKL come from the germline V gene. The CDR3 sequence is CASSQERWGSTDTQYF. Here the CDR3 DNA reads TGCGCCAGCAGCCAAGAAAGGTGGGGGAGCACAGATACGCAGTATTTT.

The gene calls are TRBV5-4 and TRBJ2-1; 7 positions match TRBD2. Germline V gene data show CDR1 as SGHNT and CDR2 as YYREEE (reference sequence). The CDR3 has 12 amino acids. The V gene end was trimmed by 9 bases and the J gene end by 3 bases; junction bases not matched to a gene: 3. The CDR3 DNA reads TGTGCCACCCGCGGGAGCTACAATGAGCAGTTCTTC. Translating gives CATRGSYNEQFF.

The V call is TRBV4-1, the J call TRBJ2-1; TRBD1 might be the D (6 bases). V was shortened by 0 bases and J by 14 bases, with 14 bases between the two germline ends. Germline values: CDR1 MGHRA, CDR2 YSYEKL. This CDR3 has 13 residues. Here the CDR3 DNA reads TGCGCCAGCAGCCAAGATCCGAACAGGGTTAAGTTCTTC. Protein sequence: CASSQDPNRVKFF.